Below are 30 T cell receptor beta chains sequenced from a single sample in a study of OX40 agonist ivuxolimab in advanced cancers. Sequenced by immunoSEQ multiplex PCR; TCRdb stores in-frame clones only, minus some. The sample consists of around 62,000 clones, roughly 87% of them appearing once. This specimen was CD4+ or CD8+ T cells sorted from blood, taken in a trial of the OX40 agonist ivuxolimab. Receptor source: an adult with an advanced solid tumor such as melanoma, head and neck, liver or kidney cancer.

Here the CDR3 DNA reads TGCGCCAGCAGCTACCGCCCCGCAGGGGCGACGAACACTGAAGCTTTCTTT. Encoded protein: CASSYRPAGATNTEAFF. This chain joins TRBV5-1 and TRBJ1-1, with D maybe TRBD1 (6 bases). This CDR3 contains 17 residues. Trimming removed 3 bases from V and 1 base from J, with 19 bases in between. In germline, CDR1 is SGHRS, CDR2 YFSETQ.

This clone was seen more than once but under ten times. The chain combines TRBV2 with TRBJ1-5, with D unclear. This CDR3 comprises 13 residues. V was cut by 4 bases and J by 7 bases, with 11 bases left in between. Germline V gives CDR1 SNHLY, CDR2 FYNNEI. CDR3 loop: CASSVGLWQPQHF. CDR3 nucleotide sequence: TGTGCCAGCAGTGTAGGGCTGTGGCAGCCCCAGCATTTT.

The genes are TRBV5-1 and TRBJ2-1; no clear D. CDR1 is SGHRS, CDR2 YFSETQ, per germline. V dropped 1 base and J dropped 4 bases, with 9 bases sitting between them. The CDR3 contains 14 residues. In DNA, the CDR3 is TGCGCCAGCAGCTTGCCGGACGCTTACAATGAGCAGTTCTTC. It codes for CASSLPDAYNEQFF.

The chain combines TRBV29-1 with TRBJ1-1; 10 positions match TRBD1. J gave up 1 base and V 5 bases, and 4 bases lay outside the gene matches. There are 14 residues in the CDR3. Germline CDR1 reads SQVTM; CDR2 reads ANQGSEA. This CDR3 is CSVSGQGKNTEAFF. CDR3 bases: TGCAGCGTTTCGGGACAGGGGAAGAACACTGAAGCTTTCTTT.

This chain connects TRBV7-2 to TRBJ2-7; D is tentatively TRBD1 or TRBD2 (5 bases each). The CDR3 covers 17 residues. Germline V CDR1 and CDR2: SGHTA, FQGNSA. V lost 5 bases, J lost 2 bases, and 22 bases lay in between. The DNA for the CDR3 is TGTGCCAGCAGCCCAGGCCCCCGGGACGGTGGGGCCTACGAGCAGTACTTC. As protein: CASSPGPRDGGAYEQYF.

This rearrangement joins TRBV6-1 to TRBJ2-5, with 8 nucleotides matching TRBD1. Germline loops: CDR1 MNHNS, CDR2 SASEGT. The CDR3 sequence is 14 residues long. V gave up 1 base and J gave up 6 bases; unmatched junction bases: 4. The CDR3 is CASSEVQGVQTQYF. The CDR3 region has the DNA TGTGCCAGCAGTGAAGTACAGGGGGTACAGACCCAGTACTTC.

The chain recombines TRBV7-3 with TRBJ2-7; 8 bases fit TRBD1. Germline V gene data show CDR1 as SGHTA and CDR2 as FQGTGA. The length of the CDR3 is 15 residues. Trimming removed 5 bases from V and 6 bases from J; junction bases left unmatched: 12. DNA of the CDR3: TGTGCCAGCAGCGTCCGCAGGGGGCCCCTCGCCGAGCAGTACTTC. It codes for CASSVRRGPLAEQYF.

The CDR3 DNA sequence: TGTGCCAGCAGCGCCCTCGGCTCCTATAATTCACCCCTCCACTTT. As protein: CASSALGSYNSPLHF. The chain is built from TRBV27 and TRBJ1-6; D unclear. Per the germline V gene, CDR1 is MNHEY and CDR2 is SMNVEV (reference sequence). The ends were cut back, 6 bases at V and 0 bases at J, with 9 bases in the middle. The CDR3 is 15 amino acids.

This sequence joins TRBV2 and TRBJ2-3; 9 nucleotides align to TRBD2. Germline trimming cut 6 bases from V and 3 bases from J; bases unmatched to any gene: 10. The V gene's germline CDR1 is SNHLY and CDR2 FYNNEI. The CDR3 runs 16 residues. This CDR3 reads CASSASGVGPTDTQYF. For the CDR3, the DNA is TGTGCCAGCAGCGCTAGCGGGGTCGGGCCTACAGATACGCAGTATTTT.

The gene calls are TRBV19 and TRBJ1-2; D perhaps matches TRBD1 (6 bases). CDR3 size: 14 residues. The V end lost 3 bases, the J end lost 0 bases, and 8 bases lay between the germline ends. Germline-derived CDR1 and CDR2 are LNHDA and SQIVND (reference sequence). The CDR3 is CASSMRGTNYGYTF. CDR3 in DNA: TGTGCCAGTAGTATGAGGGGGACTAACTATGGCTACACCTTC.

The gene calls are TRBV2 and TRBJ2-5; 10 bases agree with TRBD2. This CDR3 has 17 residues. V was pared by 5 bases and J by 3 bases, with 12 bases of the junction left unmatched. Germline CDR1 is SNHLY and CDR2 is FYNNEI. This chain's CDR3 is CASSRPRTSGQKETQYF. For the CDR3, the DNA is TGTGCCAGCAGTCGACCCAGGACTAGCGGACAAAAAGAGACCCAGTACTTC.

V is TRBV6-1 and J is TRBJ2-7; D may be TRBD1 (7 bases). Trimming removed 7 bases from V and 4 bases from J, with 20 bases in between. Germline lookup yields CDR1 MNHNS and CDR2 SASEGT. CDR3 length equals 15 residues. The CDR3 region has the DNA TGTGCCAGCATGCCAGGGGGGAAAGGCAATTACGAGCAGTACTTC. Translated: CASMPGGKGNYEQYF.

The CDR3 region is CASSLGDRGDSPLHF. The CDR3 nucleotides are TGCGCCAGCAGCTTGGGCGACAGGGGGGATTCACCCCTCCACTTT. V and J are TRBV5-1 and TRBJ1-6, with TRBD1 matching over 9 bases. The CDR3 is 15 residues long. Germline CDR1 SGHRS, CDR2 YFSETQ. The junction had 3 bases not matched to a gene; V was cut back by 0 bases and J by 8 bases.

The chain links TRBV30 to TRBJ2-7, with D possibly being TRBD2 (6 bases). Germline V gene data show CDR1 as GTSNPN and CDR2 as SVGIG (reference sequence). V lost 0 bases, J lost 2 bases, and 8 bases lay in between. The CDR3 runs to 13 residues. Here the CDR3 DNA reads TGTGCCTGGAGTGTACAGCGGGCCTACGAGCAGTACTTC. It is translated as CAWSVQRAYEQYF.

The rearrangement joins TRBV5-1 to TRBJ2-3; D gene unclear. Germline loops: CDR1 SGHRS, CDR2 YFSETQ. This CDR3 spans 14 amino acids. V lost 7 bases, J lost 0 bases, and 12 bases lay in between. The CDR3 sequence: CASFESLSTDTQYF. The CDR3 nucleotides are TGCGCCAGCTTCGAATCGTTGAGCACAGATACGCAGTATTTT.

The chain combines TRBV6-1 with TRBJ1-2; no reliable D call. This CDR3 has 17 residues. The V end was cut by 3 bases, the J end by 3 bases, with 20 bases between. The germline V gene encodes CDR1 MNHNS and CDR2 SASEGT. The CDR3 DNA follows: TGTGCCAGCAGTGAGGTTACCCGGGGAGCAGGACACTATGGCTACACCTTC. Translated, it gives CASSEVTRGAGHYGYTF.

The CDR3 region has the DNA TGCGCCAGCCGCGCCGCCGAGGGGGTTAATGAAAAACTGTTTTTT. It is translated as CASRAAEGVNEKLFF. The gene calls are TRBV5-1 and TRBJ1-4; D is perhaps TRBD1 (6 bases). V dropped 7 bases and J dropped 4 bases, with 17 bases sitting between them. The germline V gene encodes CDR1 SGHRS and CDR2 YFSETQ. The CDR3 extends over 15 amino acids.

The chain couples TRBV28 to TRBJ1-1, with no clear D. Trimming shortened V by 2 bases and J by 0 bases, and 13 bases separated the two germline ends. Germline V lookup: CDR1 MDHEN, CDR2 SYDVKM. The CDR3 consists of 16 residues. The CDR3 DNA reads TGTGCCAGCAGTTTAGGCGGCGGATCAATGAACACTGAAGCTTTCTTT. The encoded protein is CASSLGGGSMNTEAFF.

V and J are TRBV27 and TRBJ2-3; D may be TRBD2 (6 bases). The CDR3 contains 14 residues. CDR1 and CDR2 (germline): MNHEY, SMNVEV (reference sequence). V lost 2 bases and J lost 2, with 8 bases in between. The DNA for the CDR3 is TGTGCCAGCAGTTTAGGGGGGTACACAGATACGCAGTATTTT. This gives the protein CASSLGGYTDTQYF.

The rearrangement joins TRBV4-2 to TRBJ2-7; the D is unclear. The germline V and J ends were trimmed by 3 bases and 7 bases, with 13 bases remaining between them. The CDR3 spans 13 residues. Germline assignment: CDR1 LGHNA and CDR2 YNFKEQ. The CDR3 bases are TGTGCCAGCAGCCAGGTGACGGCTCGGGAGCAGTACTTC. It codes for CASSQVTAREQYF.

The chain employs TRBV5-1 and TRBJ2-2; possibly TRBD1 for D (6 bases). CDR1 is SGHRS and CDR2 is YFSETQ in the germline V gene. CDR3 length: 16 residues. With 5 bases removed from V and 0 bases from J, the gap between germline ends came to 14 bases. Written as DNA, the CDR3 is TGCGCCAGCAGTCCGAACCCAGGGGCGAACACCGGGGAGCTGTTTTTT. Its protein is CASSPNPGANTGELFF.

The gene calls are TRBV5-1 and TRBJ2-2; TRBD1 might be the D (5 bases). Germline CDR1 is SGHRS and CDR2 is YFSETQ. Trimming removed 5 bases at V and 1 base at J, with 9 bases between. The CDR3 contains 14 residues. The CDR3 protein is CASRVTENTGELFF. Here the CDR3 DNA reads TGCGCCAGCAGGGTGACAGAGAACACCGGGGAGCTGTTTTTT.

In its sample, this clone was seen once. This rearrangement joins TRBV5-6 to TRBJ1-4, with D possibly TRBD1 on 6 matching bases. Trimming took 0 bases from V and 0 from J, leaving 6 bases between them. Per the germline V gene, CDR1 is SGHDT and CDR2 is YYEEEE. The CDR3 is 15 residues long. DNA of the CDR3: TGTGCCAGCAGCTTGGAGGGGGCAACTAATGAAAAACTGTTTTTT. This codes for CASSLEGATNEKLFF.

This CDR3 is CASRYINSDNSPLHF. In nucleotides, the CDR3 is TGTGCCAGCAGATACATCAATTCGGATAATTCACCCCTCCACTTT. This sequence joins TRBV6-6 and TRBJ1-6; D is unresolved. CDR3 length equals 15 residues. Germline CDR1 reads MNHNY; CDR2 reads SVGAGI (reference sequence). V lost 6 bases, J lost 5 bases, and 14 bases lay in between.

The V call is TRBV9, the J call TRBJ1-2; 11 nucleotides align to TRBD1. The CDR3 is made up of 15 amino acids. From germline, CDR1 is SGDLS and CDR2 YYNGEE. V gave up 0 bases and J gave up 4 bases; unmatched junction bases: 2. CDR3 loop: CASSVGTGGSYGYTF. DNA of the CDR3: TGTGCCAGCAGCGTAGGGACAGGGGGCAGCTATGGCTACACCTTC.

The chain has TRBV5-1 and TRBJ1-1, with TRBD1 matching over 12 bases. This CDR3 has 21 residues. Germline CDR1 and CDR2: SGHRS and YFSETQ. Losses at the gene ends were 0 bases for V and 0 bases for J; bases not matched to a gene: 15. This CDR3 reads CASSLVQERLGQGALNTEAFF. For the CDR3, the DNA is TGCGCCAGCAGCTTGGTTCAAGAGAGATTGGGACAGGGGGCGTTGAACACTGAAGCTTTCTTT.

The chain carries TRBV7-8 and TRBJ2-5; tentative D call: TRBD1 (6 bases). V lost 0 bases to trimming and J lost 2 bases, with 13 bases between them. Germline assignment: CDR1 SGHVS and CDR2 FQNEAQ. The CDR3 has 16 amino acids. CDR3 sequence: CASSLAVQGRQETQYF. The CDR3 DNA sequence: TGTGCCAGCAGCTTAGCCGTACAGGGCCGACAAGAGACCCAGTACTTC.

The V gene is TRBV6-6, the J gene TRBJ1-5; a weak D match, TRBD1 (6 bases). The germline gives CDR1 MNHNY, CDR2 SVGAGI (reference sequence). Trimming stripped 7 bases from V and 3 bases from J, with 13 bases between. The CDR3 extends over 14 amino acids. DNA of the CDR3: TGTGCCAGCAAAAAAGACAGGTCCAATCAGCCCCAGCATTTT. Protein sequence: CASKKDRSNQPQHF.

This chain joins TRBV7-2 and TRBJ1-4; 7 bases fit TRBD1. There are 14 residues in the CDR3. V trimming: 5 bases; J trimming: 3 bases; junction bases outside the gene matches: 3. In germline, CDR1 is SGHTA, CDR2 FQGNSA. Written as DNA, the CDR3 is TGTGCCAGCAGCCCAGGGGGTTCTAATGAAAAACTGTTTTTT. This encodes CASSPGGSNEKLFF.

DNA of the CDR3: TGTGCCTGGAGTGTGAGGGACAGGGGAGGCTACACCTTC. Residues: CAWSVRDRGGYTF. The V call is TRBV30, the J call TRBJ1-2; 10 bases are a match to TRBD1. Germline CDR1 is GTSNPN and CDR2 is SVGIG (reference sequence). The length of the CDR3 is 13 residues. V was pared by 0 bases and J by 8 bases, with 3 bases of the junction left unmatched.